This passage covers 22 T cell receptor beta chains from one sample sequenced in a study of blood T cell repertoires in COVID-19. The repertoire was sequenced with immunoSEQ multiplex PCR; TCRdb's copy has only in-frame clones and lacks some. The sample has tens of thousands of clones; around 81% are singletons. Specimen: peripheral blood. Receptor source: a woman in her seventies with active or convalescent COVID-19.

The J gene is TRBJ1-4, the V gene TRBV7-6, with 9 bases identical to TRBD1. The CDR3 is made up of 15 amino acids. Germline loops: CDR1 SGHVS, CDR2 FNYEAQ. With 3 bases clipped from V and 7 bases from J, the junction kept 6 bases outside the gene matches. This CDR3 reads CASSFAQGAGEKLFF. The CDR3, as DNA: TGTGCCAGCAGCTTCGCACAGGGGGCAGGTGAAAAACTGTTTTTT. Supplemented by reference TRBV7-6 and TRBJ1-4, the full variable domain reads GAGVSQSPRYKVTKRGQDVALRCDPISGHVSLYWYRQALGQGPEFLTYFNYEAQQDKSGLPNDRFSAERPEGSISTLTIQRTEQRDSAMYRCASSFAQGAGEKLFFGSGTQLSVL.

This clone has just one count. This rearrangement joins TRBV24-1 to TRBJ1-4; TRBD1 might be the D (5 bases). Trimming shortened V by 4 bases and J by 8 bases, and 13 bases separated the two germline ends. This CDR3 comprises 14 residues. Per the germline V gene, CDR1 is KGHDR and CDR2 is SFDVKD. The CDR3 bases are TGTGCCACCAGTGACCCTGGTTCAGGGGAAAAACTGTTTTTT. Translating it yields CATSDPGSGEKLFF.

The chain is built from TRBV28 and TRBJ2-7; unclear D gene. Trimming left V 6 bases short and J 4 bases short, with 10 bases between. The germline CDR1 and CDR2 sequences are MDHEN and SYDVKM. This CDR3 contains 12 residues. The DNA of the CDR3 is TGTGCCAGCAGACCCGACTCGTACGAGCAGTACTTC. Encoded protein: CASRPDSYEQYF.

This clone was seen only once. The chain uses TRBV19 and TRBJ1-1; D is undetermined. Germline CDR1 reads LNHDA; CDR2 reads SQIVND (reference sequence). Trimming shortened V by 6 bases and J by 0 bases, and 14 bases separated the two germline ends. This CDR3 has 15 amino acids. The CDR3 sequence: CASSPRHSMNTEAFF. CDR3 sequence (DNA): TGTGCCAGTAGCCCCCGACACTCCATGAACACTGAAGCTTTCTTT. Combining the CDR3 with reference TRBV19 and TRBJ1-1 gives the whole variable domain DGGITQSPKYLFRKEGQNVTLSCEQNLNHDAMYWYRQDPGQGLRLIYYSQIVNDFQKGDIAEGYSVSREKKESFPLTVTSAQKNPTAFYLCASSPRHSMNTEAFFGQGTRLTVV.

The rearrangement uses TRBV6-5 and TRBJ1-2; 7 bases align to TRBD1. Germline values: CDR1 MNHEY, CDR2 SVGAGI. The length of the CDR3 is 15 residues. With 6 bases clipped from V and 2 bases from J, the junction kept 9 bases outside the gene matches. The CDR3 bases are TGTGCCAGCAGGTCCGATCAGGGGGACAACTATGGCTACACCTTC. Residues: CASRSDQGDNYGYTF.

The chain couples TRBV7-2 to TRBJ2-5; 10 bases are a match to TRBD1. Germline trimming cut 7 bases from V and 1 base from J; bases unmatched to any gene: 3. Germline CDR1 and CDR2: SGHTA and FQGNSA. This CDR3 spans 14 amino acids. The CDR3 protein is CASTWTGGQETQYF. The CDR3 nucleotides are TGTGCCAGCACCTGGACAGGGGGCCAAGAGACCCAGTACTTC.

The rearrangement uses TRBV2 and TRBJ2-3; D is uncertain. From germline, CDR1 is SNHLY and CDR2 FYNNEI. The CDR3 spans 13 residues. With 5 bases removed from V and 1 base from J, the gap between germline ends came to 7 bases. The CDR3 spells CASSPTGTDTQYF. Here the CDR3 DNA reads TGTGCCAGCAGTCCTACAGGCACAGATACGCAGTATTTT.

This chain joins TRBV6-5 and TRBJ1-1; tentative D call: TRBD1 (5 bases). This CDR3 comprises 15 residues. Germline V gene lookup returns CDR1 MNHEY and CDR2 SVGAGI. Trimming removed 5 bases from V and 1 base from J, with 14 bases in between. CDR3 amino acids: CASSLDRRPNTEAFF. CDR3 nucleotide sequence: TGTGCCAGCAGTCTTGACAGACGGCCGAACACTGAAGCTTTCTTT.

The CDR3 DNA reads TGTGCCAGCAGCGGACGAGGGGAAAAACTGTTTTTT. This translates into CASSGRGEKLFF. The rearrangement uses TRBV6-5 and TRBJ1-4, with D hard to call. CDR3 length: 12 residues. V was clipped by 6 bases and J by 8 bases, with 10 bases between them. Per the germline V gene, CDR1 is MNHEY and CDR2 is SVGAGI.

The V call is TRBV19, the J call TRBJ1-2; D may be TRBD1 (5 bases). V dropped 7 bases and J dropped 1 base, with 16 bases sitting between them. The CDR3 is 15 amino acids. Germline V gene data show CDR1 as LNHDA and CDR2 as SQIVND (reference sequence). The CDR3 DNA is TGTGCCAGTAAACCGACGCCAGGGCTTAACTATGGCTACACCTTC. It encodes CASKPTPGLNYGYTF.

Comment on this clone: This specimen includes other DNA sequences encoding the same CDR3. This chain links TRBV20-1 with TRBJ1-1; the D is unclear. The CDR3 sequence is 10 residues long. Germline CDR1 reads DFQATT; CDR2 reads SNEGSKA (reference sequence). Trimming removed 6 bases from V and 1 base from J, with 3 bases in between. CDR3 sequence: CSARNTEAFF. The DNA for the CDR3 is TGCAGTGCGAGGAACACTGAAGCTTTCTTT.

The chain joins TRBV5-1 to TRBJ1-1; 8 bases are shared with TRBD1. Germline V gene data show CDR1 as SGHRS and CDR2 as YFSETQ. The ends lost 4 bases at V and 5 bases at J; junction bases unmatched: 10. CDR3 length: 15 residues. The CDR3 spells CASSPDRAVGTEAFF. The DNA for the CDR3 is TGCGCCAGCAGCCCGGACAGGGCGGTTGGAACTGAAGCTTTCTTT. Full variable domain (rest looked up from reference TRBV5-1 and TRBJ1-1): KAGVTQTPRYLIKTRGQQVTLSCSPISGHRSVSWYQQTPGQGLQFLFEYFSETQRNKGNFPGRFSGRQFSNSRSEMNVSTLELGDSALYLCASSPDRAVGTEAFFGQGTRLTVV.

Of note for this clone: This specimen includes other DNA sequences encoding the same CDR3. This chain connects TRBV24-1 to TRBJ1-1; D is possibly TRBD1 (5 bases). Germline V gene data show CDR1 as KGHDR and CDR2 as SFDVKD. V lost 5 bases and J lost 3, with 12 bases in between. CDR3 length: 14 residues. The CDR3 spells CATSGGRGDTEAFF. In DNA form, the CDR3 reads TGTGCCACCAGTGGGGGTCGGGGGGACACTGAAGCTTTCTTT.

CDR3 DNA sequence: TGTGCCAGCAGTGAACTGGGACAGGGAGCCACCTACGAGCAGTACTTC. Its translation: CASSELGQGATYEQYF. This chain uses TRBV2 with TRBJ2-7; 9 positions agree with TRBD1. J gave up 2 bases and V 2 bases, and 7 bases lay outside the gene matches. CDR1 is SNHLY and CDR2 is FYNNEI in the germline V gene. This CDR3 has 16 residues.

This rearrangement joins TRBV7-2 to TRBJ2-3; the match to TRBD2 covers 14 bases. With V trimmed by 1 base and J by 0 bases, 6 bases remained unmatched. Germline-derived CDR1 and CDR2 are SGHTA and FQGNSA. The CDR3 sequence is 19 residues long. This chain's CDR3 is CASSLGRRLAGGSTDTQYF. CDR3 nucleotides: TGTGCCAGCAGCTTAGGGCGGCGACTAGCGGGGGGGAGCACAGATACGCAGTATTTT.

The V call is TRBV18, the J call TRBJ1-1; D call uncertain. The CDR3 totals 17 residues. Germline V CDR1 and CDR2: KGHSH, LQKENI. V was clipped by 0 bases and J by 2 bases, with 16 bases between them. Here the CDR3 DNA reads TGTGCCAGCTCACCACCGGTATTGTCCAGTCGAAACACTGAAGCTTTCTTT. Translation: CASSPPVLSSRNTEAFF.

This CDR3 is CASSQTLAGGGNEQFF. For the CDR3, the DNA is TGTGCCAGCAGCCAGACACTAGCGGGGGGAGGAAATGAGCAGTTCTTC. V and J are TRBV3-1 (or the pseudogene TRBV3-2) and TRBJ2-1, with 12 bases lining up with TRBD2. V dropped 3 bases and J dropped 7; count of bases not matched to a gene: 7. Germline CDR1 reads LGHDT; CDR2 reads YNNKEL (reference sequence). The CDR3 totals 16 residues.

This chain links TRBV18 with TRBJ2-1; the D gene is possibly TRBD1 (5 bases). The CDR3 has 14 residues. Trimming shortened V by 3 bases and J by 0 bases, and 6 bases separated the two germline ends. Germline V CDR1 and CDR2: KGHSH, LQKENI. The CDR3 DNA reads as TGTGCCAGCTCACCGGACATCTCCTACAATGAGCAGTTCTTC. Its translation is CASSPDISYNEQFF.

The sample holds one count of this clone. The chain is built from TRBV7-9 and TRBJ2-2; 9 positions agree with TRBD1. Losses at the gene ends were 2 bases for V and 2 bases for J; bases not matched to a gene: 0. The CDR3 consists of 15 residues. Per the germline V gene, CDR1 is SEHNR and CDR2 is FQNEAQ (reference sequence). CDR3 region: CASSLTGGNTGELFF. CDR3 coding DNA: TGTGCCAGCAGCTTAACAGGGGGCAACACCGGGGAGCTGTTTTTT.

The chain couples TRBV19 to TRBJ1-6; D remains unclear. Deletions cut 3 bases from V and 6 bases from J, with 15 bases between. The germline V gene encodes CDR1 LNHDA and CDR2 SQIVND (reference sequence). The CDR3 loop spans 16 amino acids. The CDR3 reads CASSIVPRRSNSPLHF. The DNA of the CDR3 is TGTGCCAGTAGTATTGTACCGCGGCGGTCTAATTCACCCCTCCACTTT.

The chain recombines TRBV28 with TRBJ1-2; unclear D gene. Germline lookup yields CDR1 MDHEN and CDR2 SYDVKM. The CDR3 extends over 14 amino acids. V dropped 4 bases and J dropped 7 bases, with 16 bases sitting between them. The CDR3 nucleotides are TGTGCCAGCAGTTCCGACGGGTCCCGGCCTGGCTACACCTTC. Protein: CASSSDGSRPGYTF.

The rearrangement joins TRBV24-1 to TRBJ1-1; D gene unclear. This CDR3 region has 15 residues. Germline lookup yields CDR1 KGHDR and CDR2 SFDVKD. V dropped 9 bases and J dropped 1 base, with 17 bases sitting between them. The CDR3 DNA follows: TGTGCCACCCCCCGTCCTCGGGGAAAGAACACTGAAGCTTTCTTT. Translating it yields CATPRPRGKNTEAFF.